The entry that follows covers one TCR beta chain sequence. V trimming: 6 bases; J trimming: 1 base; junction bases outside the gene matches: 4. This CDR3 contains 13 residues. Germline V gives CDR1 DFQATT, CDR2 SNEGSKA (reference sequence). Primers used in a second PCR of about 7 to 11 cycles were a sample-barcoded 5' primer and a J-beta primer mix. Using its own MiXCR run on the 5' RACE reads, TCRdb lists one record per CDR3 protein. Of over a million distinct CDR3 sequences in the sample, under 45% were seen once. The sample comes from a study of blood T cells in healthy people across ages. For every donor, a draw yielded 9.5 to 10 milliliters of peripheral blood.

The source material was blood. The TCR comes from a woman aged 60-75 years in good health. The chain carries TRBV20-1 and TRBJ1-1; 8 bases match TRBD1. The CDR3: CSAPGTGNTEAFF. The CDR3 DNA follows: TGCAGTGCCCCTGGGACAGGGAACACTGAAGCTTTCTTT.